This T cell receptor (beta chain) was identified during a study of blood T cells in healthy people across ages. Each individual donor underwent a draw of ten milliliters of peripheral blood. The authors extracted at least 5.5 micrograms of total RNA per sample. Note on this clonotype: Its antigen is undetermined.

This CDR3 has 13 residues. The germline V gene encodes CDR1 MGHDK and CDR2 SYGVNS. V lost 0 bases to trimming and J lost 12 bases; unmatched junction nucleotides: 7. Sample-barcoded 5' priming and a J-beta primer mix drove a second PCR of about 6 to 12 cycles. With 12 random nucleotides, a template-switch adaptor tagged each individual cDNA molecule. MiXCR, run by TCRdb on the 5' RACE reads, gives a single entry per CDR3 protein. The sample yields hundreds of thousands of distinct CDR3 sequences, 52% seen once. Study-wide findings and caveats: Compared with aged donors, long-lived donors showed fewer expanded clones, suggesting selection.

The chain is built from TRBV25-1 and TRBJ1-1, with TRBD1 matching over 7 bases. This TCR was sampled from an elderly woman in good health. The specimen was blood. In DNA, the CDR3 is TGTGCCAGCAGTGAATATAAGGCAGGGGGAACTTTCTTT. It yields the protein CASSEYKAGGTFF. Looking up the rest from reference TRBV25-1 and TRBJ1-1 gives the full variable domain: EADIYQTPRYLVIGTGKKITLECSQTMGHDKMYWYQQDPGMELHLIHYSYGVNSTEKGDLSSESTVSRIRTEHFPLTLESARPSHTSQYLCASSEYKAGGTFFGQGTRLTVV.